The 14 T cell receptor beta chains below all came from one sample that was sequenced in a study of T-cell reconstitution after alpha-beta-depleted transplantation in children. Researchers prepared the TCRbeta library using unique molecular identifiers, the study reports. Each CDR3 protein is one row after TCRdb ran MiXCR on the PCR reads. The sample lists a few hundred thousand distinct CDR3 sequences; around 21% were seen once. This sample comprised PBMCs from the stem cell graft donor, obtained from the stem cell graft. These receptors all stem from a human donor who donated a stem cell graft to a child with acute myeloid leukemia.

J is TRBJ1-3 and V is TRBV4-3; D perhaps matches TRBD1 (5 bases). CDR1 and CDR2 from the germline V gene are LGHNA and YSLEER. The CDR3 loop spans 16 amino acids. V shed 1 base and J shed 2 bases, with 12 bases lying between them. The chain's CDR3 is CASSQGLMGAGNTIYF. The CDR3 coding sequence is TGCGCCAGCAGCCAAGGCTTGATGGGGGCTGGAAACACCATATATTTT.

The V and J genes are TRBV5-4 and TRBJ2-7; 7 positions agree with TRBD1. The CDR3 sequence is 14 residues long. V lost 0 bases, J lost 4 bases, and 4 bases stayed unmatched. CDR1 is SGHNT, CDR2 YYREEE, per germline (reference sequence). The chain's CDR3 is CASSLGQGQYEQYF. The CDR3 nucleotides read TGTGCCAGCAGCTTGGGACAGGGTCAATACGAGCAGTACTTC.

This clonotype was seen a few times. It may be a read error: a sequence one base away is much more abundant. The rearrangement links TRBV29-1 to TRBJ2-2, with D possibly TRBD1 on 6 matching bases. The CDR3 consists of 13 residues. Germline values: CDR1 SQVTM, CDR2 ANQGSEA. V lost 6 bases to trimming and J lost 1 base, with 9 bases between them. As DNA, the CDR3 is TGCAGCGTGCCGGGACAGAACACCGGGGAGCTGTTTTTT. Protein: CSVPGQNTGELFF.

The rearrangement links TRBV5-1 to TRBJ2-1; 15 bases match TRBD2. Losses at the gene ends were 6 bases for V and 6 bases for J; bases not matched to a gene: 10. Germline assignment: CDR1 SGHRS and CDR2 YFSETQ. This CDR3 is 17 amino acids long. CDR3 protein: CASTPGLAGGLGNEQFF. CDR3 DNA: TGCGCCAGCACCCCAGGACTAGCGGGAGGGCTCGGCAATGAGCAGTTCTTC.

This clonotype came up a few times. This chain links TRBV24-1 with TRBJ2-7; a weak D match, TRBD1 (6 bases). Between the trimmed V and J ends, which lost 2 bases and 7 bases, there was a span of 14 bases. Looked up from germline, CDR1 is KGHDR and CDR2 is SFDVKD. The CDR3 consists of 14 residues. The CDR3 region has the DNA TGTGCCACCAGTGATTCTACAGGGCAGAGGGAGCAGTACTTC. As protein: CATSDSTGQREQYF.

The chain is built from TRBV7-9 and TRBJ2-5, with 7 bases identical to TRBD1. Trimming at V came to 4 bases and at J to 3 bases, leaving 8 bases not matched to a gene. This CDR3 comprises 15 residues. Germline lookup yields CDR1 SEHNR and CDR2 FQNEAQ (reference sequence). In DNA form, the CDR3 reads TGTGCCAGCAGCTACCGAGGGCAGGGGGAAGAGACCCAGTACTTC. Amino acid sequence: CASSYRGQGEETQYF.

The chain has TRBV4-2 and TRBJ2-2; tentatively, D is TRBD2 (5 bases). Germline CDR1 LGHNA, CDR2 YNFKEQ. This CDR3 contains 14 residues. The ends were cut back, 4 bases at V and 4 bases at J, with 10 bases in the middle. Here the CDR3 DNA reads TGTGCCAGCAGCCTGGGAGAGCCCACCGGGGAGCTGTTTTTT. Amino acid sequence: CASSLGEPTGELFF.

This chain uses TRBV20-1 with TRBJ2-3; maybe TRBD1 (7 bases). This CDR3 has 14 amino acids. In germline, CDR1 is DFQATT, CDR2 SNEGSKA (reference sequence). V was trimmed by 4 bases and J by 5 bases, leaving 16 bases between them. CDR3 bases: TGCAGTGCTACTCCAACAGGGGAGGTAGATACGCAGTATTTT. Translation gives CSATPTGEVDTQYF.

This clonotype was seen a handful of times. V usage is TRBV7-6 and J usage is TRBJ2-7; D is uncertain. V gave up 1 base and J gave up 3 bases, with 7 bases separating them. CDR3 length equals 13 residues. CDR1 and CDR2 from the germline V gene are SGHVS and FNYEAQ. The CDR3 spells CASSLEHLYEQYF. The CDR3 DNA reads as TGTGCCAGCAGCTTAGAACACCTCTACGAGCAGTACTTC. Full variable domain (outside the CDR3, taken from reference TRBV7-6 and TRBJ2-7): GAGVSQSPRYKVTKRGQDVALRCDPISGHVSLYWYRQALGQGPEFLTYFNYEAQQDKSGLPNDRFSAERPEGSISTLTIQRTEQRDSAMYRCASSLEHLYEQYFGPGTRLTVT.

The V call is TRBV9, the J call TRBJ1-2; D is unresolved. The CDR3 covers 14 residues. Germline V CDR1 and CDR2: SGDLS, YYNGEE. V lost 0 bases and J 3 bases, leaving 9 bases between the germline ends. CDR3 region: CASSVVDGYYGYTF. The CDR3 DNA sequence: TGTGCCAGCAGCGTAGTCGACGGCTACTATGGCTACACCTTC. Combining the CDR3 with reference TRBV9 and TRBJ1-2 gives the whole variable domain DSGVTQTPKHLITATGQRVTLRCSPRSGDLSVYWYQQSLDQGLQFLIQYYNGEERAKGNILERFSAQQFPDLHSELNLSSLELGDSALYFCASSVVDGYYGYTFGSGTRLTVV.

The CDR3, as DNA: TGTGCCAGCAGGTTGGCGGGACATTCCTACGAGCAGTACTTC. Its protein product is CASRLAGHSYEQYF. The rearrangement uses TRBV28 and TRBJ2-7, with D possibly called TRBD1 or TRBD2 (6 bases each). Germline V gives CDR1 MDHEN, CDR2 SYDVKM. The CDR3 sequence is 14 residues long. Trimming left V 6 bases short and J 1 base short, with 13 bases between.

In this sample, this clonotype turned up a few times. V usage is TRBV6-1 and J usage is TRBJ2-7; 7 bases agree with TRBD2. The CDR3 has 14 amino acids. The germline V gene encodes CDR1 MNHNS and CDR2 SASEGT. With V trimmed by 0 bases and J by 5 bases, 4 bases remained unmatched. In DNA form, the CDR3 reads TGTGCCAGCAGTGAAGCGGGAGGGTCGGACGAGCAGTACTTC. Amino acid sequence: CASSEAGGSDEQYF.

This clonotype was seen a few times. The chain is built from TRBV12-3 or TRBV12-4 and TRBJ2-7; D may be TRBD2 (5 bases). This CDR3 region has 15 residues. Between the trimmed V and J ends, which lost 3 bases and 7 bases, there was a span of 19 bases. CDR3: CASSFSLLGGGEQYF. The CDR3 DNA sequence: TGTGCCAGCAGTTTTTCCCTATTGGGTGGCGGGGAGCAGTACTTC.

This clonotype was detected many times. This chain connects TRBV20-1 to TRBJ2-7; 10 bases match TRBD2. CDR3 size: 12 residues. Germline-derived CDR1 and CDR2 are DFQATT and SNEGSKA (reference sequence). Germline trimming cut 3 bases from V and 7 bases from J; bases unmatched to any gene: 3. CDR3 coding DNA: TGCAGTGCTAGCCTAGCGGGGGAGGAGCAGTACTTC. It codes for CSASLAGEEQYF.